This is a list of T cell receptor beta chains from one sample in a study of vaccination effects on CD4 cells after COVID-19. Antigens for these TCRs are unknown. The table came from immunoSEQ multiplex PCR; TCRdb's copy has only in-frame clones and leaves some out. In the table there are roughly 30,000 clones, roughly 74% of which are singletons. Source: CD4+ T cells from PBMCs cultured with HCoV-NL63 spike peptides, taken after COVID-19 vaccination. Source of these receptors: a human donor who received a COVID-19 vaccine. CDR3s include the opening cysteine and the closing phenylalanine or tryptophan. The order of the fields is J gene, clone size, V gene, D gene, CDR3 protein, CDR3 DNA. The D gene is left open where the match is weak. Not all rows give a size; the values are once, few, many and, for expanded clones, a class.

TRBJ1-2	few	TRBV5-5	TRBD1	CASSTGTGNYGYTF	TGTGCCAGCAGCACGGGGACAGGGAACTATGGCTACACCTTC
TRBJ1-3	.	TRBV10-3	.	CAISDGGSSGNTIYF	TGTGCCATCAGTGACGGGGGGAGCTCTGGAAACACCATATATTTT
TRBJ1-5	.	TRBV7-9	.	CASSQDRNQPQHF	TGTGCCAGCAGCCAAGACCGGAATCAGCCCCAGCATTTT
TRBJ1-4	.	TRBV9	.	CASSVGTVENEKLFF	TGTGCCAGCAGCGTAGGGACCGTTGAAAATGAAAAACTGTTTTTT
TRBJ2-1	.	TRBV19	TRBD2	CASSSPGLVILEQFF	TGTGCCAGTAGTAGCCCGGGACTAGTAATTCTTGAGCAGTTCTTC
TRBJ2-5	few	TRBV18	TRBD2	CASSPGTREETQYF	TGTGCCAGCTCTCCCGGGACTAGAGAAGAGACCCAGTACTTC
TRBJ1-2	.	TRBV5-1	TRBD1	CASSNLGQGARGYTF	TGCGCCAGCAGCAACTTGGGGCAGGGGGCTCGGGGCTACACCTTC
TRBJ2-5	.	TRBV19	TRBD2	CASSPSGIQAETQYF	TGTGCCAGTAGTCCTAGCGGGATACAGGCAGAGACCCAGTACTTC
TRBJ2-4	.	TRBV19	.	CASSPRQGDIQYF	TGTGCCAGTAGTCCCCGCCAGGGCGACATTCAGTACTTC
TRBJ2-7	.	TRBV6-5	TRBD2	CASRPSGGRYEQYF	TGTGCCAGCAGACCTAGCGGGGGGCGATACGAGCAGTACTTC
TRBJ1-5	.	TRBV18	TRBD1	CASSPGTGNQPQHF	TGTGCCAGCTCACCTGGGACAGGCAATCAGCCCCAGCATTTT
TRBJ2-7	.	TRBV5-1	TRBD1	CASSSGGTGPYEQYF	TGCGCCAGCAGCTCTGGGGGGACAGGGCCCTACGAGCAGTACTTC
TRBJ2-3	.	TRBV29-1	TRBD2	CSVGTSGRFRASTDTQYF	TGCAGCGTCGGGACTAGCGGGAGGTTTCGGGCCAGCACAGATACGCAGTATTTT
TRBJ2-3	once	TRBV15	.	CATSRDLGGDTQYF	TGTGCCACCAGCAGAGATCTAGGGGGGGATACGCAGTATTTT
TRBJ1-2	.	TRBV30	TRBD1	CAWSVLTGGGGYTF	TGTGCCTGGAGTGTACTCACAGGGGGCGGTGGCTACACCTTC
TRBJ1-5	.	TRBV29-1	TRBD1	CSVATTGNSNQPQHF	TGCAGCGTTGCCACGACAGGGAATAGCAATCAGCCCCAGCATTTT
TRBJ1-3	.	TRBV3-1/TRBV3-2	.	CASSQQSVDTIYF	TGTGCCAGCAGCCAACAATCCGTAGACACCATATATTTT
TRBJ2-3	.	TRBV18	.	CASSPATEADTQYF	TGTGCCAGCTCACCAGCCACAGAGGCAGATACGCAGTATTTT
TRBJ1-3	.	TRBV14	.	CASSQGKSGNTIYF	TGTGCCAGCAGCCAAGGGAAATCTGGAAACACCATATATTTT
TRBJ2-2	few	TRBV19	.	CASTRSGVTGELFF	TGTGCCAGTACCAGAAGTGGGGTCACCGGGGAGCTGTTTTTT
TRBJ2-2	.	TRBV25-1	.	CASRPNTGELFF	TGTGCCAGCAGACCTAACACCGGGGAGCTGTTTTTT
TRBJ2-7	.	TRBV3-1/TRBV3-2	.	CASSRDGSYEQYF	TGTGCCAGCAGCCGGGACGGCTCCTACGAGCAGTACTTC
TRBJ1-2	.	TRBV7-2	.	CASSRGSGGDYGYTF	TGTGCCAGCAGCCGGGGGTCCGGAGGCGACTATGGCTACACCTTC
TRBJ2-1	.	TRBV21-1	.	CASSRTRQGGLLGPEEPYNEQFF	TGTGCCAGCAGCCGAACCAGACAGGGGGGTCTTTTGGGGCCGGAGGAGCCGTACAATGAGCAGTTCTTC
TRBJ2-3	.	TRBV6-5	.	CASSQTGFPTDTQYF	TGTGCCAGCAGCCAAACAGGGTTCCCCACAGATACGCAGTATTTT
TRBJ1-4	.	TRBV27	TRBD1	CASSPQGVGATNEKLFF	TGTGCCAGCAGTCCCCAGGGGGTCGGGGCAACTAATGAAAAACTGTTTTTT
TRBJ1-1	.	TRBV14	TRBD1	CASSRNTGGTEAFF	TGTGCCAGCAGCCGGAATACAGGGGGAACTGAAGCTTTCTTT
TRBJ1-6	few	TRBV30	.	CALATRWSSYNSPLHF	TGTGCCCTCGCCACTCGGTGGAGCTCCTATAATTCACCCCTCCACTTT